The 32 T cell receptor beta chains listed next were all sequenced from one sample in a study of radiotherapy plus CTLA-4 blockade in lung cancer. Clones were sequenced by immunoSEQ multiplex PCR, and TCRdb holds only the in-frame ones, with some missing. Among 53,000 or so clones listed, 80% to 90% were seen once. This specimen was peripheral blood, taken from a patient treated with radiotherapy plus ipilimumab. The receptors originated from a human donor with non-small cell lung cancer that progressed on radiotherapy plus ipilimumab. Some clones in this sample may be carry-over from other donors' samples.

This sequence joins TRBV5-1 and TRBJ2-7; weak D call: TRBD1 (6 bases). The germline gives CDR1 SGHRS, CDR2 YFSETQ. Trimming took 4 bases from V and 0 from J, leaving 11 bases between them. The CDR3 totals 14 residues. The chain's CDR3 is CASSRLDSSYEQYF. In DNA, the CDR3 is TGCGCCAGCAGCCGGTTGGACAGCTCCTACGAGCAGTACTTC.

The rearrangement uses TRBV27 and TRBJ2-3; the D gene is possibly TRBD1 (6 bases). The CDR3 loop spans 15 amino acids. CDR1 and CDR2 (germline): MNHEY, SMNVEV (reference sequence). The V end was cut by 2 bases, the J end by 0 bases, with 9 bases between. This CDR3 is CASSLMGTSTDTQYF. CDR3 DNA sequence: TGTGCCAGCAGTTTAATGGGGACAAGCACAGATACGCAGTATTTT.

V gene TRBV7-9 combines with J gene TRBJ1-5; a possible D gene is TRBD1 (5 bases). Germline values: CDR1 SEHNR, CDR2 FQNEAQ (reference sequence). The CDR3 sequence is 13 residues long. The V gene lost 5 bases and the J gene lost 6 bases, with 11 bases spanning the gap. The CDR3 DNA reads TGTGCCAGCAGCCGGTCGGGGGGTCAGCCCCAGCATTTT. This sequence encodes CASSRSGGQPQHF.

The chain carries TRBV27 and TRBJ1-2; maybe TRBD1 (5 bases). The CDR3 covers 12 residues. The ends were cut back, 6 bases at V and 13 bases at J, with 18 bases in the middle. Germline CDR1 reads MNHEY; CDR2 reads SMNVEV (reference sequence). CDR3 in DNA: TGTGCCAGCAGCGGGGCGGGGGGTTTGTGCACCTTC. Its protein product is CASSGAGGLCTF.

CDR3 in DNA: TGTGCCAGCAGCAAAGGTTCGAGGGTTAGTGAATATGGCTACACCTTC. It specifies CASSKGSRVSEYGYTF. The chain recombines TRBV21-1 with TRBJ1-2. TRBV21-1 is a pseudogene segment. The CDR3 is made up of 16 amino acids.

The chain joins TRBV4-2 to TRBJ1-6; D gene ambiguous. The V gene's germline CDR1 is LGHNA and CDR2 YNFKEQ. This CDR3 has 14 residues. With 1 base removed from V and 5 bases from J, the gap between germline ends came to 6 bases. The CDR3 DNA is TGTGCCAGCAGCCAAGCGCAGGATAATTCACCCCTCCACTTT. Translation: CASSQAQDNSPLHF.

The chain is built from TRBV6-5 and TRBJ2-7; D perhaps matches TRBD2 (5 bases). From germline, CDR1 is MNHEY and CDR2 SVGAGI. This CDR3 has 15 amino acids. The V and J ends lost 5 bases and 2 bases respectively, with 16 bases between them. The CDR3 DNA reads as TGTGCCAGCAGTCGCGAGATTCCCGGGACCTACGAGCAGTACTTC. Residues: CASSREIPGTYEQYF.

V and J are TRBV14 and TRBJ1-5, with TRBD1 matching 10 bases. V lost 6 bases and J lost 9; bases outside the gene matches: 14. This CDR3 has 16 amino acids. Germline V gene data show CDR1 as SGHDN and CDR2 as FVKESK. CDR3 in amino acids: CASRFRDRGRRGPQHF. CDR3 nucleotides: TGTGCCAGCAGGTTCCGGGACAGGGGCCGCCGGGGGCCCCAGCATTTT.

The V call is TRBV9, the J call TRBJ1-5, with D unclear. Trimming removed 0 bases at V and 3 bases at J, with 10 bases between. This CDR3 is 15 amino acids long. Germline-derived CDR1 and CDR2 are SGDLS and YYNGEE. The chain's CDR3 is CASSVGYQNNQPQHF. The CDR3 DNA reads as TGTGCCAGCAGCGTAGGGTACCAGAACAATCAGCCCCAGCATTTT.

The gene calls are TRBV6-4 and TRBJ2-3; D might be TRBD2 (5 bases). The germline V and J ends were trimmed by 3 bases and 1 base, with 8 bases remaining between them. Germline V gene lookup returns CDR1 MRHNA and CDR2 SNTAGT. The CDR3 length is 14 residues. Here the CDR3 reads CASSEISGTDTQYF. DNA for the CDR3: TGTGCCAGCAGTGAAATTAGCGGCACAGATACGCAGTATTTT.

This chain connects TRBV7-6 to TRBJ2-7, with D perhaps matching TRBD2 (5 bases). Germline V gene lookup returns CDR1 SGHVS and CDR2 FNYEAQ. This CDR3 has 14 amino acids. The V gene lost 1 base and the J gene lost 0 bases, with 7 bases spanning the gap. CDR3 nucleotide sequence: TGTGCCAGCAGCTTAGGAGGGATCTCCTACGAGCAGTACTTC. This sequence encodes CASSLGGISYEQYF.

This chain joins TRBV5-1 and TRBJ1-2; TRBD1 agrees at 7 bases. V dropped 4 bases and J dropped 7; count of bases not matched to a gene: 13. This CDR3 is built from 15 residues. The germline CDR1 and CDR2 sequences are SGHRS and YFSETQ. The CDR3 reads CASSPRQGSSSGYTF. In DNA form, the CDR3 reads TGCGCCAGCAGCCCTCGACAGGGCTCCAGTTCTGGCTACACCTTC. Using reference TRBV5-1 and TRBJ1-2 for the parts outside the CDR3, the full variable domain is KAGVTQTPRYLIKTRGQQVTLSCSPISGHRSVSWYQQTPGQGLQFLFEYFSETQRNKGNFPGRFSGRQFSNSRSEMNVSTLELGDSALYLCASSPRQGSSSGYTFGSGTRLTVV.

This chain joins TRBV11-1 and TRBJ2-7; 9 nucleotides line up with TRBD1. V lost 5 bases to trimming and J lost 1 base; unmatched junction nucleotides: 6. CDR1 and CDR2 from the germline V gene are SGHAT and FQDESV (reference sequence). This CDR3 has 15 amino acids. CDR3 in DNA: TGTGCCAGCAGCCCTGGACAGGGGAGTTCCTACGAGCAGTACTTC. Translation: CASSPGQGSSYEQYF.

This sequence joins TRBV11-2 and TRBJ1-1, with no clear D. Per germline, CDR1 SGHAT and CDR2 FQNNGV. V dropped 0 bases and J dropped 10 bases, with 12 bases sitting between them. The CDR3 totals 13 residues. The CDR3 protein is CASSLETGWLAFF. As DNA, the CDR3 is TGTGCCAGCAGCTTAGAGACGGGGTGGCTAGCTTTCTTT.

This sequence joins TRBV7-6 and TRBJ1-2; D possibly corresponds to TRBD1 (5 bases). Trimming pared 6 bases from V and 8 bases from J, leaving 13 bases between. There are 12 residues in the CDR3. Germline V lookup: CDR1 SGHVS, CDR2 FNYEAQ. CDR3 region: CASSNTGGGYTF. As DNA, the CDR3 is TGTGCCAGCAGTAACACAGGTGGCGGCTACACCTTC.

The rearrangement joins TRBV19 to TRBJ2-3; maybe TRBD1 (6 bases). The CDR3 is 15 residues long. The V end was cut by 4 bases, the J end by 1 base, with 12 bases between. Germline CDR1 and CDR2: LNHDA and SQIVND (reference sequence). Here the CDR3 reads CASSNYGQRTDTQYF. Here the CDR3 DNA reads TGTGCCAGTAGTAACTACGGACAGCGCACAGATACGCAGTATTTT.

The gene calls are TRBV7-2 and TRBJ1-2, with TRBD1 identical over 7 bases. V shed 3 bases and J 3 bases; nucleotides not matched to a gene: 10. The germline V gene encodes CDR1 SGHTA and CDR2 FQGNSA. The CDR3 runs to 16 residues. The CDR3 nucleotides are TGTGCCAGCAGCTTTAGACAGGGCGACAAACACTATGGCTACACCTTC. Encoded protein: CASSFRQGDKHYGYTF. Looking up the rest from reference TRBV7-2 and TRBJ1-2 gives the full variable domain: GAGVSQSPSNKVTEKGKDVELRCDPISGHTALYWYRQSLGQGLEFLIYFQGNSAPDKSGLPSDRFSAERTGGSVSTLTIQRTQQEDSAVYLCASSFRQGDKHYGYTFGSGTRLTVV.

V is TRBV13 and J is TRBJ2-3; no definite D call. Trimming left V 6 bases short and J 9 bases short, with 19 bases between. Germline values: CDR1 PRHDT, CDR2 FYEKMQ (reference sequence). This CDR3 region has 14 residues. CDR3: CASSLLSQKSTQYF. CDR3 DNA: TGTGCCAGCAGTCTCCTCTCTCAGAAATCAACGCAGTATTTT.

V usage is TRBV5-1 and J usage is TRBJ2-3, with TRBD2 matching 11 bases. Per the germline V gene, CDR1 is SGHRS and CDR2 is YFSETQ. V shed 5 bases, J shed 1 base, and the junction held 6 bases outside the gene matches. The CDR3 is 16 residues long. CDR3: CASSRTSGGGTDTQYF. CDR3 bases: TGCGCCAGCAGTCGTACTAGCGGGGGAGGCACAGATACGCAGTATTTT.

CDR3 in amino acids: CASSFRQGYYEQYF. The CDR3 region has the DNA TGTGCCAGCAGCTTTCGACAGGGCTACTACGAGCAGTACTTC. The chain uses TRBV7-2 and TRBJ2-7; 7 nucleotides match TRBD1. Germline CDR1 and CDR2: SGHTA and FQGNSA. V lost 3 bases and J lost 3; bases outside the gene matches: 5. CDR3 length: 14 amino acids.

The chain carries TRBV5-5 and TRBJ2-7, with no clear D. V was clipped by 2 bases and J by 3 bases, with 15 bases between them. Germline CDR1 and CDR2: SGHKS and YYEKEE (reference sequence). This CDR3 comprises 15 residues. The CDR3 sequence is CASSFRSQLHYEQYF. CDR3 DNA: TGTGCCAGCAGCTTTAGAAGTCAACTACACTACGAGCAGTACTTC.

The rearrangement links TRBV11-2 to TRBJ2-1; D gene uncertain. Between the trimmed V and J ends, which lost 1 base and 7 bases, there was a span of 5 bases. Germline CDR1 SGHAT, CDR2 FQNNGV. This CDR3 has 12 amino acids. The CDR3 spells CASSLVLNEQFF. CDR3 in DNA: TGTGCCAGCAGCTTAGTCCTAAATGAGCAGTTCTTC.

This chain uses TRBV5-1 with TRBJ2-3; 11 bases are shared with TRBD2. This CDR3 has 16 residues. From germline, CDR1 is SGHRS and CDR2 YFSETQ. J lost 4 bases, V lost 1 base, and 5 bases had no gene match. CDR3 sequence reads: CASSLSSGGAADTQYF. The CDR3 nucleotides are TGCGCCAGCAGCTTGAGTAGCGGGGGGGCCGCAGATACGCAGTATTTT.

Here the CDR3 reads CASRIGGKNTGELFF. DNA for the CDR3: TGTGCCAGCAGGATCGGGGGAAAGAACACCGGGGAGCTGTTTTTT. The chain recombines TRBV9 with TRBJ2-2; TRBD2 is a possible D gene (6 bases). The CDR3 is 15 residues long. V lost 5 bases to trimming and J lost 1 base, with 12 bases between them. Germline loops: CDR1 SGDLS, CDR2 YYNGEE.

This sequence joins TRBV11-2 and TRBJ1-5, with 9 bases aligning to TRBD1. After removal of 2 bases from V and 6 bases from J, the junction contained 5 bases not matched to a gene. The CDR3 contains 15 residues. CDR1 SGHAT and CDR2 FQNNGV come from the germline V gene. DNA of the CDR3: TGTGCCAGCAGCTTACGGGACAGGGTGGGTCAGCCCCAGCATTTT. Its translation: CASSLRDRVGQPQHF. The full variable domain, rest sourced from reference TRBV11-2 and TRBJ1-5, is EAGVAQSPRYKIIEKRQSVAFWCNPISGHATLYWYQQILGQGPKLLIQFQNNGVVDDSQLPKDRFSAERLKGVDSTLKIQPAKLEDSAVYLCASSLRDRVGQPQHFGDGTRLSIL.

The chain employs TRBV6-1 and TRBJ1-2; D may be TRBD1 (5 bases). V lost 6 bases and J 4 bases, leaving 12 bases between the germline ends. Per germline, CDR1 MNHNS and CDR2 SASEGT. This CDR3 is built from 13 residues. As DNA, the CDR3 is TGTGCCAGCAGCCTCAGGGTCCCCTATGGCTACACCTTC. It specifies CASSLRVPYGYTF.

The chain is built from TRBV27 and TRBJ2-7; 9 nucleotides align to TRBD2. Germline V gene data show CDR1 as MNHEY and CDR2 as SMNVEV (reference sequence). V was pared by 3 bases and J by 2 bases, with 5 bases of the junction left unmatched. This CDR3 spans 15 amino acids. The CDR3 is CASSFWLAGTYEQYF. CDR3 sequence (DNA): TGTGCCAGCAGTTTTTGGCTAGCGGGAACCTACGAGCAGTACTTC.

The chain is built from TRBV30 and TRBJ2-3; TRBD1 agrees at 7 bases. Germline CDR1 reads GTSNPN; CDR2 reads SVGIG (reference sequence). V trimming: 6 bases; J trimming: 6 bases; junction bases outside the gene matches: 18. This CDR3 contains 16 residues. CDR3 nucleotides: TGTGCCTGCACAGGGGCATGGGCCTGGGCACGGGATACGCAGTATTTT. Protein sequence: CACTGAWAWARDTQYF. The full variable domain, its missing parts supplied by reference TRBV30 and TRBJ2-3, is SQTIHQWPATLVQPVGSPLSLECTVEGTSNPNLYWYRQAAGRGLQLLFYSVGIGQISSEVPQNLSASRPQDRQFILSSKKLLLSDSGFYLCACTGAWAWARDTQYFGPGTRLTVL.

The genes are TRBV9 and TRBJ1-4, with a tentative D call TRBD1 (6 bases). The germline V gene has CDR1 SGDLS and CDR2 YYNGEE. V lost 4 bases, J lost 7 bases, and 17 bases lay in between. The CDR3 is 15 residues long. The CDR3 here is CASSYTTGSGEKLFF. The CDR3 coding sequence is TGTGCCAGCAGCTATACTACAGGGTCGGGTGAAAAACTGTTTTTT.

This rearrangement joins TRBV7-2 to TRBJ2-3; tentatively, D is TRBD2 (5 bases). CDR3 length: 14 residues. Trimming removed 8 bases from V and 2 bases from J, with 14 bases in between. CDR1 is SGHTA and CDR2 is FQGNSA in the germline V gene. The CDR3 loop is CASRWRAVTDTQYF. DNA of the CDR3: TGTGCCAGCCGGTGGCGGGCAGTCACAGATACGCAGTATTTT.

This clone has only a few counts. The rearrangement joins TRBV5-1 to TRBJ2-3; 8 nucleotides align to TRBD1. The junction had 5 bases not matched to a gene; V was cut back by 3 bases and J by 2 bases. The CDR3 loop spans 15 amino acids. CDR1 SGHRS and CDR2 YFSETQ come from the germline V gene. The CDR3 spells CASSWGTGLTDTQYF. The CDR3 bases are TGCGCCAGCAGCTGGGGGACAGGACTCACAGATACGCAGTATTTT.

This rearrangement joins TRBV5-1 to TRBJ1-5; 12 bases match TRBD1. Per germline, CDR1 SGHRS and CDR2 YFSETQ. This CDR3 comprises 15 residues. The ends lost 4 bases at V and 6 bases at J; junction bases unmatched: 5. The CDR3 loop is CASSTGDRGPQPQHF. The CDR3 bases are TGCGCCAGCAGCACCGGGGACAGGGGGCCTCAGCCCCAGCATTTT.